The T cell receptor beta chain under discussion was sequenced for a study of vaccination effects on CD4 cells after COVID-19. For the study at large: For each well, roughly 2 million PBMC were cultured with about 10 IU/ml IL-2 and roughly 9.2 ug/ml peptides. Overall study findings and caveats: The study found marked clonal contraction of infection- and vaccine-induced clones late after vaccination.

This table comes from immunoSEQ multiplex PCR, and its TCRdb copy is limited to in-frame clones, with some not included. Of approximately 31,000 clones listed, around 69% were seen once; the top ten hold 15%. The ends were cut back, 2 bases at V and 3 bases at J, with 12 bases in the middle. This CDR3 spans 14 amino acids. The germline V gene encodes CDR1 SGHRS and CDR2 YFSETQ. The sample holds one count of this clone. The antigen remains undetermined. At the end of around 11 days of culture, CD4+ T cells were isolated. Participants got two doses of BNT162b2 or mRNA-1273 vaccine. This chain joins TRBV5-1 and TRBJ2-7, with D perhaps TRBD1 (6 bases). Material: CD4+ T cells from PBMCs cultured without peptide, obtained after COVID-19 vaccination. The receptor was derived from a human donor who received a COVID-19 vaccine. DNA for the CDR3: TGCGCCAGCAGCTTCCAAACAGGGATCTACGAGCAGTACTTC. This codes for CASSFQTGIYEQYF.